The rows below give T cell receptor beta chains drawn from one sample of a study of CD8 T cells in Susac syndrome. MiXCR was run by TCRdb on the immunoSEQ multiplex PCR reads, yielding one entry per CDR3 protein. The sample lists around 220,000 distinct CDR3 sequences, roughly 90% occurring once. Sequencing input: CD8+ T cells from PBMCs. The source is a human donor with multiple sclerosis. CDR3s include the opening cysteine and the closing phenylalanine or tryptophan. A D gene is named only where the DNA matches it firmly. Where a row states a size, it is once, few, many or the class of an expanded clone; other rows omit it.

NA	TRBV5-1	TRBJ2-1	NA	TGCGCCAGCAGCTCCCGGGAAAACCTGTACTTC	CASSSRENLYF
NA	TRBV3-1	TRBJ2-5	NA	TGTGCCAGCAGCCAAGACGGTCTTGCGGGGGAGACCCAGTACTTC	CASSQDGLAGETQYF
TRBD2	TRBV29-1	TRBJ2-3	NA	TGCAGCGTTGCGATAGTGATGGGGCTAGCGGGGACAGATACGCAGTATTTT	CSVAIVMGLAGTDTQYF
NA	TRBV7-9	TRBJ1-1	NA	TGTGCCAGCAGGCAGGAGACGAACACTGAAGCTTTCTTT	CASRQETNTEAFF
NA	TRBV7-6	TRBJ2-5	NA	TGTGCCAGCAGCCCTATCGCTTATAACCAAGAGACCCAGTACTTC	CASSPIAYNQETQYF
TRBD2	TRBV2	TRBJ2-7	NA	TGTGCCAGCAGTGACGGGCGAACGCGGACTAGCGGGAGATACGAGCAGTACTTC	CASSDGRTRTSGRYEQYF
NA	TRBV6-5	TRBJ1-1	NA	TGTGCCAGCAGTTACTCAATGTACACTGAAGCTTTCTTT	CASSYSMYTEAFF
TRBD2	TRBV12-3/TRBV12-4	TRBJ2-3	NA	TGTGCCAGCAGTGGGGGTAGCGGGGGTAAAGATACGCAGTATTTT	CASSGGSGGKDTQYF
TRBD2	TRBV13	TRBJ2-5	NA	TGTGCCAGCAGCCAAGGCGGGACTACTCACCAAGAGACCCAGTACTTC	CASSQGGTTHQETQYF
NA	TRBV27	TRBJ2-7	once	TGTGCCAGCAGTTTATCCGCCGGGTTCGAGCAGTACTTC	CASSLSAGFEQYF
TRBD2	TRBV4-1	TRBJ2-5	NA	TGCGCCAGCAGCCAAGATCGGGGGGGGGAAGAGACCCAGTACTTC	CASSQDRGGEETQYF
NA	TRBV19	TRBJ1-1	NA	TGTGCCGTTATGGAGGATGGGAACACTGAAGCTTTCTTT	CAVMEDGNTEAFF
NA	TRBV4-1	TRBJ2-7	NA	TGCGCCAGCAGCCAAGAAATAAGCTGGGGCTACGAGCAGTACTTC	CASSQEISWGYEQYF
NA	TRBV2	TRBJ2-3	NA	TGTGCCAGCAGGGATAGGCGGGATACGCAGTATTTT	CASRDRRDTQYF
NA	TRBV6-2/TRBV6-3	TRBJ2-7	NA	TGTGCCAGCAGTTACGGAGACGAGCAGTACTTC	CASSYGDEQYF
NA	TRBV29-1	TRBJ1-1	NA	TGCAGCGTTGATGAAGTGGGCCCCGTGAACACTGAAGCTTTCTTT	CSVDEVGPVNTEAFF
NA	TRBV7-8	TRBJ2-3	NA	TGTGCCAGCAGCGACGGGGCGGGAAGTTTCACAGATACGCAGTATTTT	CASSDGAGSFTDTQYF
TRBD2	TRBV19	TRBJ2-1	NA	TGTGCCAGTACCTTCGGCACTAGCGGGGGAGCCCATGAGCAGTTCTTC	CASTFGTSGGAHEQFF
NA	TRBV15	TRBJ1-1	NA	TGTGCCACCAGCAGTCGCGTGGACGGGGGTCGGACTGAAGCTTTCTTT	CATSSRVDGGRTEAFF
TRBD2	TRBV5-6	TRBJ2-7	once	TGTGCCAGCAGCTCCGGGACTAGCGGGAGAAGAGTCTCCTACGAGCAGTACTTC	CASSSGTSGRRVSYEQYF
NA	TRBV15	TRBJ1-5	NA	TGTGCCACCAGCAGAGATCACCCCACAGTCTCTAATCAGCCCCAGCATTTT	CATSRDHPTVSNQPQHF
NA	TRBV6-1	TRBJ2-5	once	TGTGCCAGCAGGCAAGCCAGTAGGCGCCAAGAGACCCAGTACTTC	CASRQASRRQETQYF
NA	TRBV21-1	TRBJ2-7	NA	TGTGCCAGCAGTATCCTAGGGGGGACAGGACTCTCCTACGAGCAGTACTTC	CASSILGGTGLSYEQYF
TRBD2	TRBV9	TRBJ2-5	NA	TGTGCCAGCAGCGTAGGGGAAACTAGCGGATGGACAGAGACCCAGTACTTC	CASSVGETSGWTETQYF
TRBD2	TRBV20-1	TRBJ2-7	NA	TGCAGTGCTAGAGACAACGGACTAGCGGGGGGGGTCGAGCAGTACTTC	CSARDNGLAGGVEQYF
NA	TRBV14	TRBJ1-2	once	TGTGCCAGCAGCCCTCAGGGGCAGGGGTTAATATCCTATGGCTACACCTTC	CASSPQGQGLISYGYTF
TRBD2	TRBV24-1	TRBJ2-1	NA	TGTGCCACCTCGGGGGGGGACCACAATGAGCAGTTCTTC	CATSGGDHNEQFF
TRBD1	TRBV14	TRBJ1-2	NA	TGTGCCAGCAGCCAGGGGCCTGGGACAGACTCGGACTATGGCTACACCTTC	CASSQGPGTDSDYGYTF
NA	TRBV19	TRBJ2-1	NA	TGTGCCAGTAGTATAGGTTTCCCCAATGAGCAGTTCTTC	CASSIGFPNEQFF
TRBD1	TRBV7-3	TRBJ2-6	NA	TGTGCCAGCAGCTCGCCTACCCCGGGACAGGGCGTTCTCTCTGGGGCCAACGTCCTGACTTTC	CASSSPTPGQGVLSGANVLTF
NA	TRBV27	TRBJ2-7	NA	TGTGCCAGCGGGAGTCTCCAATACGAGCAGTACTTC	CASGSLQYEQYF
NA	TRBV7-9	TRBJ2-1	NA	TGTGCCAGCAGCTTAACTTCCCGAGACGTTAGCTTC	CASSLTSRDVSF
TRBD1	TRBV27	TRBJ1-2	NA	TGTGCCAGCAGTTTCGCCTCGGGACAGGGGATCCCTAACTATGGCTACACCTTC	CASSFASGQGIPNYGYTF
NA	TRBV13	TRBJ2-7	NA	TGTGCCAGCAGCTCACCAACACCCCGTTCCGAGCAGTACTTC	CASSSPTPRSEQYF
TRBD2	TRBV6-5	TRBJ2-4	NA	TGTGCCAGCACCGAACCCCCGGGGGGCAAAAACATTCAGTACTTC	CASTEPPGGKNIQYF
TRBD1	TRBV27	TRBJ1-1	NA	TGTGCCAGCAGTTACCGACAGGGATGGGCGAACACTGAAGCTTTCTTT	CASSYRQGWANTEAFF
NA	TRBV19	TRBJ1-1	NA	TGTGCCAGTAGTACACCTACCGTTACTGAAGCTTTCTTT	CASSTPTVTEAFF
NA	TRBV5-8	TRBJ1-1	once	TGTGCCAGCAGCCCTGGACAGAGAAACACTGAAGCTTTCTTT	CASSPGQRNTEAFF
NA	TRBV7-8	TRBJ2-5	few	TGTGCCAGCAGCTTGGCCGGAAGGGAGACCCAGTACTTC	CASSLAGRETQYF
NA	TRBV29-1	TRBJ2-1	NA	TGCAGCGTTGAGCGACTTGATCCGGTGAATGAGCAGTTCTTC	CSVERLDPVNEQFF
NA	TRBV10-2	TRBJ2-3	NA	TGCGCCAGCCAGAGATCCCCCGGAACAGATACGCAGTATTTT	CASQRSPGTDTQYF
NA	TRBV12-3/TRBV12-4	TRBJ2-5	once	TGTGCCAGCAGTTTAGATTTAGAGACCCAGTACTTC	CASSLDLETQYF